One sample yielded the 8 T cell receptor beta chains listed below, sequenced in a study of blood T cells in healthy people across ages. A J-beta primer mix and a sample-barcoded 5' primer were used in a second PCR of roughly 6 to 12 cycles. TCRdb redid the calling of the 5' RACE reads with MiXCR, one entry per CDR3 protein. Of about 1.1 million distinct CDR3 sequences listed, roughly two fifths are singletons. The sample consisted of blood. These receptors all stem from a man younger than 35 in good health.

This clonotype was counted between two and nine times. The chain combines TRBV20-1 with TRBJ1-2; possibly TRBD1 for D (5 bases). This CDR3 contains 16 residues. The V gene's germline CDR1 is DFQATT and CDR2 SNEGSKA (reference sequence). The ends were cut back, 6 bases at V and 7 bases at J, with 27 bases in the middle. The CDR3 nucleotides read TGCAGTGCGATCGCGCGAAAGGGGCAGACGTATAGTGGCTACACCTTC. Its protein is CSAIARKGQTYSGYTF.

J is TRBJ2-1 and V is TRBV4-2; 9 bases match TRBD2. V shed 1 base, J shed 3 bases, and the junction held 10 bases outside the gene matches. This CDR3 is 18 amino acids long. The germline CDR1 and CDR2 sequences are LGHNA and YNFKEQ. Here the CDR3 DNA reads TGTGCCAGCAGCCAAGGGAGGGTGGAGACTAGCGGCTACAATGAGCAGTTCTTC. It translates to CASSQGRVETSGYNEQFF.

The rearrangement links TRBV4-2 to TRBJ2-3, with 10 positions matching TRBD2. This CDR3 is 16 amino acids long. The ends lost 5 bases at V and 6 bases at J; junction bases unmatched: 11. The germline V gene has CDR1 LGHNA and CDR2 YNFKEQ. The CDR3 coding sequence is TGTGCCAGCAGCTGGGCTAGCGGGGGCCGGGAGGATACGCAGTATTTT. Amino acid sequence: CASSWASGGREDTQYF.

About this clonotype: One end of the junction is discordant with germline, which a read error may explain. V and J are TRBV19 and TRBJ1-2; weak D call: TRBD1 (6 bases). In germline, CDR1 is LNHDA, CDR2 SQIVND (reference sequence). This CDR3 is built from 16 residues. This chain's CDR3 is CAGSITRTALSYGYTF. For the CDR3, the DNA is TGTGCCGGTAGTATTACCCGGACAGCCCTTAGCTATGGCTACACCTTC.

The V call is TRBV6-5, the J call TRBJ2-5, with 7 bases that match TRBD1. The better agreement between TRBJ2-7 and the DNA end casts doubt on the J call. The germline V gene encodes CDR1 MNHEY and CDR2 SVGAGI. The CDR3 totals 13 residues. This CDR3 reads CASGRQGKYEQYF. The CDR3 nucleotides read TGTGCCAGCGGACGACAGGGTAAATACGAGCAGTACTTC.

This clonotype was observed a handful of times. This rearrangement joins TRBV10-3 to TRBJ2-5; TRBD1 agrees at 9 bases. CDR1 is ENHRY and CDR2 is SYGVKD in the germline V gene. J was trimmed by 1 base and V by 7 bases; bases with no gene match: 7. This CDR3 is 15 amino acids long. CDR3 nucleotides: TGTGCCATCACCCCGGGACAGGGTTCCCAAGAGACCCAGTACTTC. Translation: CAITPGQGSQETQYF.

The gene calls are TRBV9 and TRBJ2-2; tentatively, D is TRBD2 (6 bases). V gave up 4 bases and J gave up 0 bases, with 13 bases separating them. CDR3 size: 16 residues. The germline gives CDR1 SGDLS, CDR2 YYNGEE. In DNA, the CDR3 is TGTGCCAGCAGCATAGTGGGGAGGTCGAACACCGGGGAGCTGTTTTTT. It codes for CASSIVGRSNTGELFF. Together with reference TRBV9 and TRBJ2-2, the CDR3 gives the full variable domain: DSGVTQTPKHLITATGQRVTLRCSPRSGDLSVYWYQQSLDQGLQFLIQYYNGEERAKGNILERFSAQQFPDLHSELNLSSLELGDSALYFCASSIVGRSNTGELFFGEGSRLTVL.

As DNA, the CDR3 is TGTGCCAGCAGCTTACCGGGACTAGCGGGAGAAAGGGAGACCCAGTACTTC. Translation gives CASSLPGLAGERETQYF. The rearrangement uses TRBV7-2 and TRBJ2-7, with 14 bases fitting TRBD2. The end of the DNA aligns better with TRBJ2-5, so the J call may be wrong. This CDR3 has 17 residues. Germline CDR1 is SGHTA and CDR2 is FQGNSA.